This record looks at one TCR beta chain sequence and its context. The antigen is not known. The CDR3 length is 16 residues. Germline CDR1 and CDR2: SEHNR and FQNEAQ (reference sequence). J gave up 3 bases and V 1 base, and 6 bases lay outside the gene matches. These data are taken from a study of T cell repertoires in cytomegalovirus infection. From the reads, TCRdb called clonotypes with MiXCR, one entry per CDR3 protein. The table records approximately 600,000 distinct CDR3 sequences, about 40% of them present only once. Sequencing used cultured PBMCs, obtained from culture after CMV antigen stimulation. This receptor was obtained from a human donor in good health (CMV status not recorded). Some clones in this sample may be carry-over from other donors' samples. The gene calls are TRBV7-9 and TRBJ1-5, with 7 bases matching TRBD1. The CDR3 DNA reads TGTGCCAGCAGCTTAGGGAGGACAGGTATCAATCAGCCCCAGCATTTT. Its translation is CASSLGRTGINQPQHF.